This is a list of T cell receptor beta chains from one sample in a study of blood T cell repertoires in COVID-19. Clones were sequenced by immunoSEQ multiplex PCR, and TCRdb holds only the in-frame ones, with some missing. The repertoire consists of 250,000 to 300,000 clones, with roughly 88% occurring once and the leading ten covering roughly 0.8%. The specimen sequenced was peripheral blood. These receptors were obtained from a woman aged 25 to 39 with acute or convalescent COVID-19. Both conserved end residues are part of each CDR3. Fields, in order: J gene, D gene, V gene, clone size, CDR3 protein, CDR3 DNA. The D gene is left open where the match is weak. Only part of the rows carry a size: once, few, many, or a class if the clone is expanded.

>TRBJ2-5|TRBD2|TRBV7-8|NA
CASSLVLAGVETQYF
TGTGCCAGCAGCTTAGTACTAGCGGGAGTAGAGACCCAGTACTTC
>TRBJ2-1|TRBD2|TRBV6-6|once
CASSRTRRDNEQFF
TGTGCCAGCAGTCGGACTAGAAGGGACAATGAGCAGTTCTTC
>TRBJ2-1|TRBD1|TRBV6-6|NA
CATNAGTGMENEQFF
TGTGCCACGAACGCCGGGACAGGGATGGAGAATGAGCAGTTCTTC
>TRBJ2-2|TRBD2|TRBV5-1|NA
CASSIRGRNTGELFF
TGCGCCAGCAGCATCCGCGGGAGGAACACCGGGGAGCTGTTTTTT
>TRBJ1-2|NA|TRBV5-6|NA
CASSSPGVYGYTF
TGTGCCAGCAGCTCTCCGGGGGTATATGGCTACACCTTC
>TRBJ2-7|TRBD1|TRBV6-5|NA
CASSYSRTGETYEQYF
TGTGCCAGCAGTTACTCTCGGACAGGGGAAACCTACGAGCAGTACTTC
>TRBJ2-7|NA|TRBV2|once
CASSDLSTGHREYF
TGTGCCAGCAGTGATCTAAGCACAGGTCATCGAGAGTACTTC
>TRBJ1-1|NA|TRBV12-5|NA
CASAMNTEAFF
TGTGCTAGTGCAATGAACACTGAAGCTTTCTTT
>TRBJ2-1|TRBD2|TRBV30|NA
CAWSVPSGLLYNEQFF
TGTGCCTGGAGTGTACCATCGGGACTATTGTACAATGAGCAGTTCTTC
>TRBJ1-5|NA|TRBV5-6|NA
CASSNRVYSNQPQHF
TGTGCCAGCAGCAATCGGGTGTATAGCAATCAGCCCCAGCATTTT
>TRBJ2-7|NA|TRBV6-2/TRBV6-3|NA
CASSYDKFYEQYF
TGTGCCAGCAGTTACGACAAATTCTACGAGCAGTACTTC
>TRBJ2-5|NA|TRBV9|NA
CASTVADGALETQYF
TGTGCCAGCACCGTAGCCGACGGAGCCTTAGAGACCCAGTACTTC
>TRBJ1-4|TRBD1|TRBV5-4|NA
CASSLGGQAGEKLFF
TGTGCCAGCAGCTTAGGTGGACAGGCGGGGGAAAAACTGTTTTTT
>TRBJ2-5|TRBD2|TRBV20-1|NA
CSASLLAGGPSETQYF
TGCAGTGCCAGTCTACTAGCGGGAGGGCCTTCGGAGACCCAGTACTTC
>TRBJ2-2|TRBD2|TRBV11-3|NA
CASSLSGSNTGELFF
TGTGCCAGCAGCTTAAGCGGGAGCAACACCGGGGAGCTGTTTTTT
>TRBJ1-3|TRBD1|TRBV4-3|NA
CASSQGRTGVRAHSGNTIYF
TGCGCCAGCAGCCAAGGGAGGACAGGGGTCCGCGCCCACTCTGGAAACACCATATATTTT
>TRBJ2-3|NA|TRBV5-4|NA
CASSLWGPTDTQYF
TGTGCCAGCAGCTTGTGGGGCCCCACAGATACGCAGTATTTT
>TRBJ2-5|NA|TRBV27|NA
CASTPSEAGRRQETQYF
TGTGCCAGCACCCCCTCGGAGGCAGGGAGGAGACAAGAGACCCAGTACTTC
>TRBJ2-2|NA|TRBV7-3|few
CASSLNTGAGDTGELFF
TGTGCCAGCAGCTTAAATACTGGAGCCGGGGACACCGGGGAGCTGTTTTTT
>TRBJ2-7|NA|TRBV5-4|NA
CASSPNSYEQYF
TGTGCCAGCAGCCCCAACAGTTACGAGCAGTACTTC
>TRBJ2-7|TRBD1|TRBV5-1|NA
CASSPGQVLTSSYEQYF
TGCGCCAGCAGCCCAGGACAGGTACTTACTTCCTCCTACGAGCAGTACTTC
>TRBJ2-3|NA|TRBV5-8|NA
CASSLDFGTISTDTQYF
TGTGCCAGCAGCTTGGATTTTGGCACTATTAGCACAGATACGCAGTATTTT
>TRBJ1-2|NA|TRBV12-5|NA
CASGLLAANYGYTF
TGTGCTAGTGGTTTGCTTGCGGCTAACTATGGCTACACCTTC
>TRBJ2-1|TRBD1|TRBV18|NA
CASSLGQTPYNEQFF
TGTGCCAGCTCCCTGGGACAGACGCCCTACAATGAGCAGTTCTTC
>TRBJ2-1|NA|TRBV7-2|NA
CASSLVRGSYNEQFF
TGTGCCAGCAGCTTAGTCAGGGGCTCCTACAATGAGCAGTTCTTC
>TRBJ1-3|NA|TRBV6-5|NA
CASSPQVRGNTIYF
TGTGCCAGCAGTCCCCAGGTTCGTGGAAACACCATATATTTT
>TRBJ1-3|TRBD1|TRBV5-1|NA
CASSETGFTDTIYF
TGCGCCAGCAGCGAGACAGGGTTTACGGACACCATATATTTT
>TRBJ2-7|NA|TRBV19|NA
CASRRNVGVYEQYF
TGTGCCAGTAGGCGAAATGTCGGGGTATACGAGCAGTACTTC
>TRBJ2-1|TRBD2|TRBV7-2|once
CASSLLGGTSGANEQFF
TGTGCCAGCAGCTTATTGGGGGGGACTAGCGGGGCTAATGAGCAGTTCTTC
>TRBJ2-3|NA|TRBV27|few
CASSLSGGVSTDTQYF
TGTGCCAGCAGTTTATCGGGCGGGGTAAGCACAGATACGCAGTATTTT
>TRBJ2-3|NA|TRBV20-1|NA
CSASLLAVSSTDTQYF
TGCAGTGCTAGTCTTCTGGCGGTATCTAGCACAGATACGCAGTATTTT
>TRBJ2-1|TRBD2|TRBV11-3|NA
CASSFLGVLGGGIYNEQFF
TGTGCCAGCAGCTTCCTGGGGGTTTTGGGCGGGGGAATATACAATGAGCAGTTCTTC
>TRBJ1-1|NA|TRBV7-9|NA
CASSLGAGMNTEAFF
TGTGCCAGCAGCTTAGGGGCGGGTATGAACACTGAAGCTTTCTTT
>TRBJ2-2|NA|TRBV30|NA
CAWSGPKPGLTHTGELFF
TGTGCCTGGAGTGGCCCTAAGCCGGGACTGACTCACACCGGGGAGCTGTTTTTT